These T cell receptor beta chains were read from a single sample in a study of cytomegalovirus exposure and HLA in healthy donors. Repertoires were generated with immunoSEQ multiplex PCR, while TCRdb's copy carries only in-frame clones and drops some. The sample includes about 93,000 clones, roughly 80% seen only once; the top ten take about 2%. Sequencing used PBMCs. These receptor sequences come from a boy between 10 and 17 years old in good health and CMV-seronegative. Each CDR3 is given without its conserved first and last residue.

13,TRBV2,TRBJ2-7,ASRLGTGDVYEQY
13,TRBV5-8,TRBJ2-7,ASTRDRGMTYEQY
10,TRBV27,TRBJ2-1,ASSPRGLGQF
12,TRBV7-3,TRBJ1-4,ASRPGLSNEKLF
10,TRBV11-2,TRBJ2-1,ASSLGVNEQF
12,TRBV6-1,TRBJ1-1,ASSLLTGNTEAF
16,TRBV28,TRBJ2-7,ASSSPGTVPLLAYEQY
14,TRBV2,TRBJ2-1,ASIPRGTGGNNEQF
13,TRBV7-2,TRBJ1-5,ASSLTTASNQPQH
13,TRBV18,TRBJ2-1,ASSAGVSEDNEQF
13,TRBV7-8,TRBJ2-3,ASSLDIPRADTQY
11,TRBV29-1,TRBJ1-2,SVLDRGDYGYT
12,TRBV6-4,TRBJ2-1,ASSPGRGYNEQF
11,TRBV29-1,TRBJ1-1,SVMTGIISEAF
18,TRBV19,TRBJ2-6,ASTPQGGRGSFSGANVLT
13,TRBV9,TRBJ2-1,ASSVAGGPMNEQF
12,TRBV7-9,TRBJ2-7,ASSPERVTYEQY
11,TRBV7-8,TRBJ2-7,ASIQGDDNEQY
12,TRBV29-1,TRBJ2-7,SVVGTGSPYEQY
11,TRBV6-5,TRBJ2-5,ASSPGERPPQY
14,TRBV11-2,TRBJ2-7,ASSLMAGLGSYEQY
13,TRBV5-4,TRBJ2-1,ASSSGPISYNEQF
14,TRBV4-3,TRBJ2-3,ASSQDWRGSRDTQY
13,TRBV15,TRBJ1-2,ATSSAGFRGYGYT
11,TRBV5-1,TRBJ2-1,ASRRRGGNEQF
13,TRBV4-3,TRBJ2-1,ASSQELADYNEQF
12,TRBV27,TRBJ1-1,ASSLQGSNTEAF
14,TRBV7-2,TRBJ2-7,ASSLNTKTPAGEQY
10,TRBV6-5,TRBJ1-1,ASGQGGTEAF
13,TRBV29-1,TRBJ2-1,SSEPLGAAYNEQF
11,TRBV19,TRBJ2-5,ASRRQKGETQY
10,TRBV7-9,TRBJ2-2,ASTGSSGELF
13,TRBV6-4,TRBJ2-1,ASSDGQRDYNEQF
11,TRBV29-1,TRBJ2-2,SVDPRNTGELF
10,TRBV28,TRBJ2-3,ASSLKGDTQY
13,TRBV7-9,TRBJ1-1,ASSGAGTGNTEAF
13,TRBV25-1,TRBJ1-1,ASRGAQGIGTEAF
13,TRBV28,TRBJ2-3,ASRPPRESTDTQY
16,TRBV4-1,TRBJ2-7,ASSQGSLAAFKAYEQY
12,TRBV13,TRBJ2-7,ASSFLREVGEQY